Listed below are T cell receptor beta chains from one sample, sequenced in a study of graft-versus-host responses after intestinal transplantation. Antigens of these TCRs are unknown. Data came from immunoSEQ multiplex PCR; TCRdb stores just in-frame clones and leaves some out. The table lists over 75,000 clones, under 95% of them singletons. This specimen consisted of unstimulated CD8+ T cells sorted from spleen or lymph node cells, obtained before transplant. These receptors all stem from a human donor who was the organ donor for an intestinal transplant. Both conserved end residues are part of each CDR3. The D gene is left open where the match is weak. Some rows have no size entry. The others give once, few or many, or a class for an expanded clone.

D: TRBD1
J: TRBJ1-2
size: .
V: TRBV29-1
CDR3: CSGWKADADRGLLEGYTF
DNA: TGCAGCGGTTGGAAGGCCGATGCGGACAGGGGACTTTTGGAGGGCTACACCTTC

D: .
J: TRBJ2-7
size: .
V: TRBV5-4
CDR3: CASSPEGGGLISYEQYF
DNA: TGTGCCAGCAGCCCAGAGGGTGGGGGCCTTATATCCTACGAGCAGTACTTC

D: TRBD1
J: TRBJ2-7
size: .
V: TRBV11-2
CDR3: CASSLGTETTYEQYF
DNA: TGTGCCAGCAGCCTGGGGACAGAAACAACCTACGAGCAGTACTTC

D: .
J: TRBJ2-3
size: .
V: TRBV20-1
CDR3: CSARKGDTQYF
DNA: TGCAGTGCTAGAAAGGGGGATACGCAGTATTTT

D: .
J: TRBJ1-2
size: .
V: TRBV6-6
CDR3: CASSYSTENYGYTF
DNA: TGTGCCAGCAGTTACTCGACAGAAAATTATGGCTACACCTTC

D: .
J: TRBJ2-7
size: .
V: TRBV28
CDR3: CASTERRVSFHSHEQYF
DNA: TGTGCCAGCACCGAAAGGAGGGTTTCTTTCCATTCCCACGAGCAGTACTTC

D: .
J: TRBJ2-7
size: .
V: TRBV28
CDR3: CASSLTLANIYEQYF
DNA: TGTGCCAGCAGTTTAACGCTAGCGAACATCTACGAGCAGTACTTC

D: .
J: TRBJ1-2
size: .
V: TRBV20-1
CDR3: CSASLSYGYTF
DNA: TGCAGTGCTAGTCTCAGCTATGGCTACACCTTC

D: .
J: TRBJ2-5
size: .
V: TRBV5-1
CDR3: CASSLNVEATQYF
DNA: TGCGCCAGCAGCTTGAACGTAGAGGCGACCCAGTACTTC

D: .
J: TRBJ1-3
size: .
V: TRBV11-2
CDR3: CASSTLTEAGNTIYF
DNA: TGTGCCAGCAGCACCCTTACCGAGGCCGGAAACACCATATATTTT

D: TRBD1
J: TRBJ2-7
size: .
V: TRBV5-1
CDR3: CARVRGQVYEQYF
DNA: TGCGCCAGGGTCCGGGGACAGGTGTACGAGCAGTACTTC

D: .
J: TRBJ2-1
size: .
V: TRBV7-8
CDR3: CASSPAPPGLSSYNEQFF
DNA: TGTGCCAGCAGCCCCGCTCCCCCGGGACTCAGCTCCTACAATGAGCAGTTCTTC

D: TRBD1
J: TRBJ1-5
size: .
V: TRBV27
CDR3: CASSLSGQGGWPQHF
DNA: TGTGCCAGCAGTTTATCAGGACAGGGGGGGTGGCCCCAGCATTTT

D: TRBD1
J: TRBJ1-2
size: .
V: TRBV5-1
CDR3: CASSLQGANYGYTF
DNA: TGCGCCAGCAGCTTACAGGGGGCTAACTATGGCTACACCTTC

D: .
J: TRBJ2-3
size: .
V: TRBV27
CDR3: CASSSPGADTQYF
DNA: TGTGCCAGCAGTTCTCCCGGTGCAGATACGCAGTATTTT

D: TRBD2
J: TRBJ2-1
size: .
V: TRBV4-1
CDR3: CASSQILAGAYNEQFF
DNA: TGCGCCAGCAGCCAAATCCTAGCGGGCGCTTACAATGAGCAGTTCTTC

D: .
J: TRBJ2-7
size: once
V: TRBV4-1
CDR3: CASSQTGLADEQYF
DNA: TGCGCCAGCAGCCAGACGGGACTTGCCGACGAGCAGTACTTC

D: TRBD2
J: TRBJ2-5
size: .
V: TRBV9
CDR3: CASSVDGRAKETQYF
DNA: TGTGCCAGCAGCGTAGACGGGAGGGCCAAAGAGACCCAGTACTTC

D: .
J: TRBJ2-3
size: .
V: TRBV30
CDR3: CAWSENSDTQYF
DNA: TGTGCCTGGAGTGAGAACTCAGATACGCAGTATTTT

D: .
J: TRBJ1-2
size: .
V: TRBV2
CDR3: CASSGLRVYGYTF
DNA: TGTGCCAGCAGTGGATTACGGGTCTATGGCTACACCTTC

D: .
J: TRBJ2-3
size: .
V: TRBV6-6
CDR3: CASSYADRTGDTQYF
DNA: TGTGCCAGCAGTTACGCCGACAGGACGGGAGATACGCAGTATTTT

D: TRBD1
J: TRBJ1-1
size: .
V: TRBV11-3
CDR3: CASSLGAGGRAFF
DNA: TGTGCCAGCAGCTTAGGGGCAGGGGGTAGAGCTTTCTTT

D: .
J: TRBJ2-7
size: .
V: TRBV4-1
CDR3: CASSQVPERMGYEQYF
DNA: TGCGCCAGCAGCCAAGTCCCAGAGAGGATGGGCTACGAGCAGTACTTC

D: .
J: TRBJ2-5
size: .
V: TRBV15
CDR3: CATSEALAGFSETQYF
DNA: TGTGCCACCAGCGAAGCCCTGGCAGGGTTTTCGGAGACCCAGTACTTC

D: .
J: TRBJ1-2
size: .
V: TRBV6-5
CDR3: CASSPGHLNYGYTF
DNA: TGTGCCAGCAGTCCAGGACACCTTAACTATGGCTACACCTTC

D: .
J: TRBJ2-5
size: .
V: TRBV2
CDR3: CASSYLLETQYF
DNA: TGTGCCAGCAGTTATTTACTCGAGACCCAGTACTTC

D: TRBD1
J: TRBJ1-4
size: .
V: TRBV7-9
CDR3: CASSDTPGTGINEKLFF
DNA: TGTGCCAGCAGCGATACGCCCGGGACAGGGATTAATGAAAAACTGTTTTTT

D: .
J: TRBJ1-2
size: .
V: TRBV15
CDR3: CATSRALTGSLSYGYTF
DNA: TGTGCCACCAGCAGAGCCTTAACAGGGTCTTTATCCTATGGCTACACCTTC

D: .
J: TRBJ1-2
size: .
V: TRBV5-1
CDR3: CASSLVRFSEPGQPTSYGYTF
DNA: TGCGCCAGCAGCTTGGTGCGGTTTTCCGAGCCGGGACAACCCACTTCCTATGGCTACACCTTC

D: TRBD1
J: TRBJ1-1
size: .
V: TRBV5-3
CDR3: CARSSGQSNTEAFF
DNA: TGTGCCAGAAGCTCGGGACAGTCGAACACTGAAGCTTTCTTT

D: .
J: TRBJ1-2
size: .
V: TRBV9
CDR3: CASSGWQWGGVPRYGYTF
DNA: TGTGCCAGCAGCGGCTGGCAGTGGGGCGGAGTGCCTCGCTATGGCTACACCTTC

D: TRBD2
J: TRBJ2-1
size: .
V: TRBV9
CDR3: CASSKAGGDGNEQFF
DNA: TGTGCCAGCAGCAAAGCGGGGGGTGATGGGAATGAGCAGTTCTTC

D: TRBD2
J: TRBJ2-3
size: .
V: TRBV10-3
CDR3: CAIQPLPILAGETDTQYF
DNA: TGTGCCATCCAGCCCCTCCCTATACTAGCGGGAGAGACAGATACGCAGTATTTT

D: .
J: TRBJ2-7
size: .
V: TRBV29-1
CDR3: CSVVDRAYEQYF
DNA: TGCAGCGTCGTCGACAGAGCCTACGAGCAGTACTTC

D: .
J: TRBJ2-1
size: .
V: TRBV7-9
CDR3: CASSFPERSRQTMEQFF
DNA: TGTGCCAGCAGCTTCCCGGAAAGGTCGAGACAAACGATGGAGCAGTTCTTC

D: TRBD2
J: TRBJ2-1
size: once
V: TRBV7-9
CDR3: CASSRGLADPEHEQFF
DNA: TGTGCCAGCAGCAGGGGACTAGCGGACCCAGAGCATGAGCAGTTCTTC

D: TRBD2
J: TRBJ2-3
size: .
V: TRBV9
CDR3: CASSVGRLGGLAPTDTQYF
DNA: TGTGCCAGCAGCGTAGGAAGGTTGGGGGGACTAGCGCCCACAGATACGCAGTATTTT

D: TRBD1
J: TRBJ2-7
size: .
V: TRBV4-1
CDR3: CASSHRDRNAYEQYF
DNA: TGCGCCAGCAGCCACCGGGACAGAAATGCCTACGAGCAGTACTTC

D: TRBD2
J: TRBJ2-3
size: .
V: TRBV5-1
CDR3: CASSLASGGSTDTQYF
DNA: TGCGCCAGCAGCTTGGCTAGCGGGGGTAGCACAGATACGCAGTATTTT

D: TRBD2
J: TRBJ2-1
size: once
V: TRBV5-1
CDR3: CASTAGDYNEQFF
DNA: TGCGCCAGCACTGCGGGGGACTACAATGAGCAGTTCTTC

D: .
J: TRBJ2-7
size: .
V: TRBV6-1
CDR3: CASSEGLEQYF
DNA: TGTGCCAGCAGTGAAGGACTCGAGCAGTACTTC

D: .
J: TRBJ2-7
size: once
V: TRBV28
CDR3: CASSLFQTEFSYEQYF
DNA: TGTGCCAGCAGTTTATTCCAGACAGAGTTCTCCTACGAGCAGTACTTC

D: TRBD1
J: TRBJ1-1
size: .
V: TRBV5-4
CDR3: CASRGTGKNTEAFF
DNA: TGTGCCAGCAGGGGGACAGGGAAAAACACTGAAGCTTTCTTT

D: .
J: TRBJ2-1
size: .
V: TRBV28
CDR3: CASSLLGHTYNEQFF
DNA: TGTGCCAGCAGTTTGTTGGGACACACCTACAATGAGCAGTTCTTC

D: .
J: TRBJ1-1
size: .
V: TRBV4-1
CDR3: CASSQAATGFGTEAFF
DNA: TGCGCCAGCAGCCAAGCAGCGACGGGTTTTGGAACTGAAGCTTTCTTT

D: TRBD2
J: TRBJ2-3
size: .
V: TRBV28
CDR3: CASTRTWTSGESTDTQYF
DNA: TGTGCCAGCACCCGCACCTGGACTAGCGGGGAAAGCACAGATACGCAGTATTTT